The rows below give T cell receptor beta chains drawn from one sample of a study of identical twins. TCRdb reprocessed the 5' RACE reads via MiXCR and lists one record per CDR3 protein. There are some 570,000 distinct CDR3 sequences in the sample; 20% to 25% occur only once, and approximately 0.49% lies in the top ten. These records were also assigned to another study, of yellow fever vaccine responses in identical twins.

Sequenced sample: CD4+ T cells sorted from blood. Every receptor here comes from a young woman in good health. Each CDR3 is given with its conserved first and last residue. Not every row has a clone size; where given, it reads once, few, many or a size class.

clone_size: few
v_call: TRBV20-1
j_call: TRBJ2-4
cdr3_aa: CSAGRVPGAKKNIQYF

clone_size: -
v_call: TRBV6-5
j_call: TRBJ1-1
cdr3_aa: CASSFPGQGWTEAFF

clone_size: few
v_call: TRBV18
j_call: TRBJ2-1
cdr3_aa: CASSTGTGPEQFF

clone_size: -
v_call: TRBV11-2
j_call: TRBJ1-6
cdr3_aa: CASSADSNNSPLHF

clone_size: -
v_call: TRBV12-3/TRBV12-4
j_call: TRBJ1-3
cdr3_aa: CASSPTYRVGNTIYF

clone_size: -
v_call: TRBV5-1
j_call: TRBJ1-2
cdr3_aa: CASSLEQGALGYTF

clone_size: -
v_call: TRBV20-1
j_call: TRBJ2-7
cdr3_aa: CSAGNAEQYF

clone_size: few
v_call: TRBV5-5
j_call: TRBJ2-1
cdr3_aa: CASSPPTSYQEFF

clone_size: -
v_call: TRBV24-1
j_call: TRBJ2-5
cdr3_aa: CATSDGGTQYF

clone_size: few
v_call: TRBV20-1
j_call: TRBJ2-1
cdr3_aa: CSASPSSYNEQFF

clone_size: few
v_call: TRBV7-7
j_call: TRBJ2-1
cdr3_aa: CASSISGVSYNEQFF

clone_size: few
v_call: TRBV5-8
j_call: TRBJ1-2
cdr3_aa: CASTLYQRQGGYGYTF

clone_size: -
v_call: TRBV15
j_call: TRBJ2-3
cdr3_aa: CATSRSKSDTQYF

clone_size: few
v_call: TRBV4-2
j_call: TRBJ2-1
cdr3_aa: CASSQEASGGKFNEQFF

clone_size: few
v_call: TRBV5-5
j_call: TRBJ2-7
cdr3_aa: CASSSGRESYEQYF

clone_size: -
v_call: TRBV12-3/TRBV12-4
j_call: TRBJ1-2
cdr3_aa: CASSPRRVGTTNYGYTF

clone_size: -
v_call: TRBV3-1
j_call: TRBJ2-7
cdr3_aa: CASSQGLAGKYEQYF

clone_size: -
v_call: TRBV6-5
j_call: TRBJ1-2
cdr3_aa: CASSYSDRPNGYTF

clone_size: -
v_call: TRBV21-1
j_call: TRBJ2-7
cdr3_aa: CASTTGNSYEQYF

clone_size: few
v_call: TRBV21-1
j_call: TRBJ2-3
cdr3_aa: CASSRRAGKPPDTQYF

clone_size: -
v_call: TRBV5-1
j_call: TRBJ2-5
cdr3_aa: CASSAQTGVGETQYF

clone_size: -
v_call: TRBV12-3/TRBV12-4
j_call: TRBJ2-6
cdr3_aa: CASSRRVAGSGANVLTF

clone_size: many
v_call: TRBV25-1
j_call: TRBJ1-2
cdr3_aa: CASSEGFGYTF

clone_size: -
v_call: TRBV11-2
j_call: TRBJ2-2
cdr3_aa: CASSSYRGTGELFF

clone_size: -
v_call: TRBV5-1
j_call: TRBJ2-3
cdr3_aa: CASRPRNLAGSTDTQYF

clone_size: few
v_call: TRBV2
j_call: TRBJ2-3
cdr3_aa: CASSVARDTQYF

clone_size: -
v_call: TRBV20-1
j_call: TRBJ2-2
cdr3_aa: CSALAGGNTGELFF

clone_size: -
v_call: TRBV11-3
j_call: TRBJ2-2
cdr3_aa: CASSLSGGYTGELFF

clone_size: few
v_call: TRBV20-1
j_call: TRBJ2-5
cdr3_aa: CSAREVQASLPQYF

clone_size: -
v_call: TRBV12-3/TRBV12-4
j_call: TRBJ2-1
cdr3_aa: CASSFRGGRASRNEQFF

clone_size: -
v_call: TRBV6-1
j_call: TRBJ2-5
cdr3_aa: CASQQGGTQYF

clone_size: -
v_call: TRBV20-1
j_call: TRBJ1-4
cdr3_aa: CSARPLQGMGEKLFF

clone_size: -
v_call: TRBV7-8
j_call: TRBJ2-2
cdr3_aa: CASSPWTSGRRDTGELFF

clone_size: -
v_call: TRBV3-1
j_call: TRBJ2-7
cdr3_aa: CASSQVGQSGEQYF

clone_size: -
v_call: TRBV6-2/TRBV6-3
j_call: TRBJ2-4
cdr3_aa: CASSHTQILAKNIQYF

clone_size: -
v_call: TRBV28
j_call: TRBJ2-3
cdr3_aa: CATQRTDTDTQYF

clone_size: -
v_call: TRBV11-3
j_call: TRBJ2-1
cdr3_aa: CASSLLVREFHNEQFF

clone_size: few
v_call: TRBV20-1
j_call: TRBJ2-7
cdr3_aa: CSARLAGGSYEQYF

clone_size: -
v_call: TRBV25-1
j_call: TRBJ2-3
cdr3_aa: CASSEKRTDTQYF

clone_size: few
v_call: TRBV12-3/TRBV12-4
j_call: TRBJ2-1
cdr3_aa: CASSPPRVSGRTEQFF

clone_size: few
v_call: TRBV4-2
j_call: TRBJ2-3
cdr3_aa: CASSQDIAGDTDTQYF

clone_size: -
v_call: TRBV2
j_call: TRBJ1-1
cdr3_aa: CASRGSMITEAFF

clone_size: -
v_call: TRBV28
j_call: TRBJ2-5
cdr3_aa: CASSLGGLGQETQYF

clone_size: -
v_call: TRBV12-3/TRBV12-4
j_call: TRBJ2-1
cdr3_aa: CASSTYSGRGEQFF

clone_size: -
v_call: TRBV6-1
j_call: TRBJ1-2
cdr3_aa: CASPGGPYGYTF